The 24 T cell receptor beta chains in this list originate from one sample, sequenced in a study of technical replicates of blood from several donors. Only in-frame clones appear in the TCRdb table, and some are missing; sequencing was by immunoSEQ multiplex PCR. The sample lists 65,000 to 90,000 clones; approximately 86% were seen once. The sequenced sample consisted of PBMCs. The receptors derive from a human donor in good health. Some clones in this sample may be carry-over from other donors' samples.

This rearrangement joins TRBV5-1 to TRBJ2-2, with a tentative D call TRBD1 (6 bases). Trimming removed 4 bases from V and 6 bases from J, with 22 bases in between. CDR3 length: 17 amino acids. Germline lookup yields CDR1 SGHRS and CDR2 YFSETQ. This chain's CDR3 is CASSPPITGKSAGELFF. As DNA, the CDR3 is TGCGCCAGCAGCCCCCCCATCACAGGGAAGTCCGCCGGGGAGCTGTTTTTT.

V gene TRBV7-9 combines with J gene TRBJ1-6, with 9 bases lining up with TRBD1. Germline V gene data show CDR1 as SEHNR and CDR2 as FQNEAQ (reference sequence). V lost 6 bases and J lost 5; bases outside the gene matches: 5. CDR3 length: 15 amino acids. The CDR3 loop reads CASRLQGADNSPLHF. CDR3 DNA: TGTGCCAGCAGACTACAGGGGGCGGATAATTCACCCCTCCACTTT.

This chain uses TRBV7-2 with TRBJ1-3; tentative D call: TRBD1 (6 bases). CDR3 length: 16 amino acids. Germline V gene sequence: CDR1 SGHTA, CDR2 FQGNSA. V lost 1 base, J lost 0 bases, and 10 bases lay in between. CDR3 DNA sequence: TGTGCCAGCAGCTTAGTAGGGACATCCTCTGGAAACACCATATATTTT. Its translation: CASSLVGTSSGNTIYF.

The rearrangement joins TRBV6-5 to TRBJ1-5; the D is unclear. Germline V gene lookup returns CDR1 MNHEY and CDR2 SVGAGI. The CDR3 covers 15 residues. Trimming left V 3 bases short and J 1 base short, with 10 bases between. This CDR3 is CASSYKGDSNQPQHF. The CDR3 region has the DNA TGTGCCAGCAGTTATAAGGGAGACAGCAATCAGCCCCAGCATTTT.

The chain combines TRBV10-3 with TRBJ1-3, with a possible D match to TRBD1 (6 bases). Germline V gives CDR1 ENHRY, CDR2 SYGVKD. The CDR3 length is 14 residues. The V gene lost 2 bases and the J gene lost 7 bases, with 12 bases spanning the gap. CDR3 in amino acids: CAISEILGANTIYF. In DNA, the CDR3 is TGTGCCATCAGTGAGATTTTGGGGGCGAACACCATATATTTT.

The rearrangement uses TRBV7-9 and TRBJ2-1; the D gene is possibly TRBD2 (5 bases). The germline V gene has CDR1 SEHNR and CDR2 FQNEAQ (reference sequence). Trimming removed 1 base from V and 6 bases from J, with 13 bases in between. The CDR3 has 15 residues. The chain's CDR3 is CASSLGDGLINEQFF. For the CDR3, the DNA is TGTGCCAGCAGCTTAGGAGACGGACTGATCAATGAGCAGTTCTTC.

The chain uses TRBV10-3 and TRBJ2-5, with a possible D match to TRBD1 (6 bases). In germline, CDR1 is ENHRY, CDR2 SYGVKD. The CDR3 has 14 residues. Trimming pared 4 bases from V and 2 bases from J, leaving 11 bases between. The CDR3 DNA follows: TGTGCCATCAGTGGACAGGAACAGCAAGAGACCCAGTACTTC. The encoded protein is CAISGQEQQETQYF.

This chain connects TRBV7-8 to TRBJ2-2, with no clear D. The V gene's germline CDR1 is SGHVS and CDR2 FQNEAQ. The CDR3 is 16 residues long. The V gene lost 1 base and the J gene lost 4 bases, with 13 bases spanning the gap. CDR3 amino acids: CASSLGPRTSTGELFF. In nucleotides, the CDR3 is TGTGCCAGCAGCTTAGGTCCGAGAACGAGCACCGGGGAGCTGTTTTTT.

This clone was detected only once. V gene TRBV10-2 combines with J gene TRBJ2-5; TRBD2 matches at 8 bases. From germline, CDR1 is WSHSY and CDR2 SAAADI. This CDR3 is 15 amino acids long. V lost 3 bases, J lost 5 bases, and 8 bases stayed unmatched. This CDR3 reads CASSDGRGAEETQYF. The DNA for the CDR3 is TGCGCCAGCAGTGATGGGCGGGGGGCGGAGGAGACCCAGTACTTC.

The rearrangement uses TRBV2 and TRBJ2-2; 11 bases are shared with TRBD1. CDR3 size: 15 residues. After removal of 7 bases from V and 6 bases from J, the junction contained 7 bases not matched to a gene. Germline V gives CDR1 SNHLY, CDR2 FYNNEI. The chain's CDR3 is CASIRTGGAAGELFF. The CDR3 bases are TGTGCCAGCATTCGGACAGGGGGCGCCGCCGGGGAGCTGTTTTTT.

The V call is TRBV29-1, the J call TRBJ2-1, with D possibly TRBD2 on 6 matching bases. The CDR3 has 13 amino acids. CDR1 is SQVTM, CDR2 ANQGSEA, per germline. Between the trimmed V and J ends, which lost 7 bases and 4 bases, there was a span of 14 bases. The CDR3, as DNA: TGCAGCGCCGGGGCTAGCGATTACAATGAGCAGTTCTTC. Translation gives CSAGASDYNEQFF.

The chain couples TRBV7-3 to TRBJ1-1; 8 bases are a match to TRBD1. The CDR3 loop spans 13 amino acids. Per germline, CDR1 SGHTA and CDR2 FQGTGA. Trimming at V came to 5 bases and at J to 4 bases, leaving 3 bases not matched to a gene. The CDR3 loop reads CASSPTGGTEAFF. The CDR3 DNA sequence: TGTGCCAGCAGCCCAACAGGGGGCACTGAAGCTTTCTTT.

The chain is built from TRBV4-1 and TRBJ1-5, with D unclear. V was clipped by 4 bases and J by 0 bases, with 13 bases between them. This CDR3 region has 16 residues. From germline, CDR1 is MGHRA and CDR2 YSYEKL. The DNA of the CDR3 is TGCGCCAGCAGCCCCCCCGAGGGATATAGCAATCAGCCCCAGCATTTT. It encodes CASSPPEGYSNQPQHF.

J is TRBJ2-7 and V is TRBV7-2; TRBD1 might be the D (5 bases). The V end lost 6 bases, the J end lost 4 bases, and 16 bases lay between the germline ends. The germline V gene encodes CDR1 SGHTA and CDR2 FQGNSA. The CDR3 loop spans 14 amino acids. CDR3 DNA sequence: TGTGCCAGCAGTCCGACCGACAGTAGATACGAGCAGTACTTC. Translation: CASSPTDSRYEQYF.

The chain combines TRBV7-2 with TRBJ1-1; D perhaps matches TRBD1 (5 bases). The CDR3 sequence is 13 residues long. Trimming removed 2 bases from V and 5 bases from J, with 9 bases in between. Germline CDR1 reads SGHTA; CDR2 reads FQGNSA. The CDR3 DNA reads TGTGCCAGCAGCTTAACAGGAGGGACTGAAGCTTTCTTT. Translated, it gives CASSLTGGTEAFF.

The V and J genes are TRBV7-2 and TRBJ1-5; 7 bases are shared with TRBD1. This CDR3 is built from 14 residues. The germline V gene has CDR1 SGHTA and CDR2 FQGNSA. V lost 0 bases to trimming and J lost 7 bases; unmatched junction nucleotides: 3. Here the CDR3 reads CASSLANRGQPQHF. CDR3 bases: TGTGCCAGCAGCTTAGCGAACAGGGGCCAGCCCCAGCATTTT.

The chain joins TRBV7-7 to TRBJ2-5; TRBD1 matches 9 bases. CDR1 SSHAT and CDR2 FNYEAQ come from the germline V gene (reference sequence). J gave up 5 bases and V 7 bases, and 11 bases lay outside the gene matches. The length of the CDR3 is 15 residues. CDR3 sequence (DNA): TGTGCCAGCAAACTATCACAGGGGGCCGGCGAGACCCAGTACTTC. This gives the protein CASKLSQGAGETQYF.

J is TRBJ1-2 and V is TRBV2; 8 bases fit TRBD1. Trimming at V came to 8 bases and at J to 3 bases, leaving 8 bases not matched to a gene. This CDR3 spans 14 amino acids. Germline assignment: CDR1 SNHLY and CDR2 FYNNEI. This CDR3 is CASAGGLVYYGYTF. As DNA, the CDR3 is TGTGCCAGCGCAGGGGGCCTGGTTTACTATGGCTACACCTTC.

The chain has TRBV6-6 and TRBJ2-5, with TRBD1 matching 7 bases. The germline gives CDR1 MNHNY, CDR2 SVGAGI (reference sequence). J lost 2 bases, V lost 4 bases, and 4 bases had no gene match. The length of the CDR3 is 14 residues. This CDR3 reads CASSSTTGQETQYF. For the CDR3, the DNA is TGTGCCAGCAGTTCAACGACAGGGCAAGAGACCCAGTACTTC.

This clone showed up just a few times. The CDR3 DNA follows: TGTGCCAGCAGTACGACAGGTGGAAACACCATATATTTT. The encoded protein is CASSTTGGNTIYF. The V gene is TRBV6-5, the J gene TRBJ1-3, with D possibly TRBD1 on 6 matching bases. The V gene lost 5 bases and the J gene lost 3 bases, with 8 bases spanning the gap. CDR3 length: 13 residues. Germline CDR1 reads MNHEY; CDR2 reads SVGAGI.

The genes are TRBV7-2 and TRBJ1-5, with TRBD1 matching 7 bases. CDR3 length: 15 residues. The J segment lost 2 bases and the V segment lost 2 bases, leaving 3 bases of the junction unmatched. Germline V gene data show CDR1 as SGHTA and CDR2 as FQGNSA. CDR3 sequence (DNA): TGTGCCAGCAGCTTAAACACAGGGGGCAATCAGCCCCAGCATTTT. It specifies CASSLNTGGNQPQHF.

The CDR3 loop reads CASSEGSAGSPLHF. As DNA, the CDR3 is TGTGCCAGCAGTGAAGGGTCAGCGGGTTCACCCCTCCACTTT. The chain couples TRBV6-4 to TRBJ1-6; D ambiguous. Germline V CDR1 and CDR2: MRHNA, SNTAGT. The CDR3 totals 14 residues. Deletions cut 3 bases from V and 9 bases from J, with 12 bases between.

V usage is TRBV9 and J usage is TRBJ2-1; 11 nucleotides line up with TRBD2. Germline loops: CDR1 SGDLS, CDR2 YYNGEE. CDR3 size: 14 residues. V was pared by 4 bases and J by 7 bases, with 4 bases of the junction left unmatched. Written as DNA, the CDR3 is TGTGCCAGCAGCTTAGCGGGGGGGCAGAATGAGCAGTTCTTC. Its translation is CASSLAGGQNEQFF. Complete variable domain (other parts from reference TRBV9 and TRBJ2-1): DSGVTQTPKHLITATGQRVTLRCSPRSGDLSVYWYQQSLDQGLQFLIQYYNGEERAKGNILERFSAQQFPDLHSELNLSSLELGDSALYFCASSLAGGQNEQFFGPGTRLTVL.

V usage is TRBV6-4 and J usage is TRBJ1-5; 10 bases fit TRBD1. The germline V gene has CDR1 MRHNA and CDR2 SNTAGT. V dropped 9 bases and J dropped 0; count of bases not matched to a gene: 14. This CDR3 has 18 amino acids. CDR3 in DNA: TGTGCCAGGGAACCGGGGGACAGGGGTTCCTATAGCAATCAGCCCCAGCATTTT. Encoded protein: CAREPGDRGSYSNQPQHF.